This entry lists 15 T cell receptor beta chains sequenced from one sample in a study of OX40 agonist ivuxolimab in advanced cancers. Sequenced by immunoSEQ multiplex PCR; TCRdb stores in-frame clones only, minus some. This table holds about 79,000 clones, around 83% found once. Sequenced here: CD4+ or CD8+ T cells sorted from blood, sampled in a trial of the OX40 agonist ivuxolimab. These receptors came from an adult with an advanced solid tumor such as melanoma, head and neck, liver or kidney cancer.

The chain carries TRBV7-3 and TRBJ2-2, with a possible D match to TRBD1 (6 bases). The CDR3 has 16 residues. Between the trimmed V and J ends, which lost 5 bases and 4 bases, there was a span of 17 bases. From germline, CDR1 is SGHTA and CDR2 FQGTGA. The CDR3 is CASSPRQAGGTGELFF. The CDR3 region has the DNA TGTGCCAGCAGCCCAAGACAGGCGGGCGGCACCGGGGAGCTGTTTTTT.

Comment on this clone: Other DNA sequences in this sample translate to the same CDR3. CDR3 coding DNA: TGCGCCAGCAGGGGATCGACATGGCACTTGAACACTGAAGCTTTCTTT. Protein sequence: CASRGSTWHLNTEAFF. The chain links TRBV10-1 to TRBJ1-1; unclear D gene. Germline V gives CDR1 WNHNN, CDR2 SYGVQD (reference sequence). V lost 6 bases, J lost 0 bases, and 17 bases lay in between. The CDR3 spans 16 residues.

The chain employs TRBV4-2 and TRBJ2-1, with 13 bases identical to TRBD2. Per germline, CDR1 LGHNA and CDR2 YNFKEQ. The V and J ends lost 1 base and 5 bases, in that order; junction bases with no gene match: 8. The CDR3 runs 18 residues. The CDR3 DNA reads TGTGCCAGCAGCCAAGGTCAACTAGCGGGAGGGCCCCACAATGAGCAGTTCTTC. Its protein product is CASSQGQLAGGPHNEQFF.

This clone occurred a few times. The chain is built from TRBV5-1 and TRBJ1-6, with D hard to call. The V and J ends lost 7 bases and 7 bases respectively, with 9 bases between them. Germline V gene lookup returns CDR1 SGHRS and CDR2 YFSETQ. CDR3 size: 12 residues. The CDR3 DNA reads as TGCGCCAGCTCGCACCTAAATTCACCCCTCCACTTT. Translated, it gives CASSHLNSPLHF.

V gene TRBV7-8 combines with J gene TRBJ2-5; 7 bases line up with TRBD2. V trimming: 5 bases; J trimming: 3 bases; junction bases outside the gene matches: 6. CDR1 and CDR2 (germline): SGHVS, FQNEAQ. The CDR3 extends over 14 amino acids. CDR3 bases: TGTGCCAGCAGCCCGGGACTACCAGAAGAGACCCAGTACTTC. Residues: CASSPGLPEETQYF. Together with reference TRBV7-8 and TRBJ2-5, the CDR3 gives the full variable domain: GAGVSQSPRYKVAKRGQDVALRCDPISGHVSLFWYQQALGQGPEFLTYFQNEAQLDKSGLPSDRFFAERPEGSVSTLKIQRTQQEDSAVYLCASSPGLPEETQYFGPGTRLLVL.

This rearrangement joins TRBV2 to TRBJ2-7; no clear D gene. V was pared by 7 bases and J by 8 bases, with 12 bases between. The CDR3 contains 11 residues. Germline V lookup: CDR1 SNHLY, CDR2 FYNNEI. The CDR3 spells CASNPVGQQYF. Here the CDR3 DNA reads TGTGCCAGCAATCCGGTCGGACAGCAGTACTTC.

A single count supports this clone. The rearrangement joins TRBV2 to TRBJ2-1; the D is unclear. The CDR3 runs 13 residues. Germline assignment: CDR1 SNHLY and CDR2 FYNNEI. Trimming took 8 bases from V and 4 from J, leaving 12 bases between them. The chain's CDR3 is CASYERVYNEQFF. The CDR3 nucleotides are TGTGCCAGCTACGAGCGCGTTTACAATGAGCAGTTCTTC.

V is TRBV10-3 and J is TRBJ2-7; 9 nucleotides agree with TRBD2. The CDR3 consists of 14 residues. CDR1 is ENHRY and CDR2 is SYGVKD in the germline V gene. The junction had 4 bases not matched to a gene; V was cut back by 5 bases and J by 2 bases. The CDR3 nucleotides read TGTGCCATCAGTATGCGGGAGGGCCCCTACGAGCAGTACTTC. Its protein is CAISMREGPYEQYF.

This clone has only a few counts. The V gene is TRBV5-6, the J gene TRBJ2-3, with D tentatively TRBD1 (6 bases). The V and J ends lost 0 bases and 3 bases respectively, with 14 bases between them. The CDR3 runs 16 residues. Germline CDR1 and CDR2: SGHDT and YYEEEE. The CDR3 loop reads CASSLAAGAPTDTQYF. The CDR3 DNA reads TGTGCCAGCAGCTTGGCGGCAGGGGCGCCGACAGATACGCAGTATTTT.

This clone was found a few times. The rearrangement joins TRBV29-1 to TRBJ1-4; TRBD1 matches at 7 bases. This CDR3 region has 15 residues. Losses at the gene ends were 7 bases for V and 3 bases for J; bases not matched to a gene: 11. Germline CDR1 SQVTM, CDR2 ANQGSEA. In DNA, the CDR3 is TGCAGCGCCCCCCACCAGGGGGAGGCTAATGAAAAACTGTTTTTT. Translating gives CSAPHQGEANEKLFF.

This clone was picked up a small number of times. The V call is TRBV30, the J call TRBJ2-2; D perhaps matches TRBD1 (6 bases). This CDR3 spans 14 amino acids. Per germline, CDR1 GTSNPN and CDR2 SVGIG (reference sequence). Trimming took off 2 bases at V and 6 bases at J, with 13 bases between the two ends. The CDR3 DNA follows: TGTGCCTGGAGTCGGGACACTTACGCCGGGGAGCTGTTTTTT. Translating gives CAWSRDTYAGELFF. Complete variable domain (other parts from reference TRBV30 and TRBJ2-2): SQTIHQWPATLVQPVGSPLSLECTVEGTSNPNLYWYRQAAGRGLQLLFYSVGIGQISSEVPQNLSASRPQDRQFILSSKKLLLSDSGFYLCAWSRDTYAGELFFGEGSRLTVL.

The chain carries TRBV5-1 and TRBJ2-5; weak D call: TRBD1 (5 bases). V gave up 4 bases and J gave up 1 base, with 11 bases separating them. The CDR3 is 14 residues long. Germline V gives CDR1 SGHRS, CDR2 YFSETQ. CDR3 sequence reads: CASSPPGLQETQYF. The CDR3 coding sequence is TGCGCCAGCAGCCCCCCAGGGCTCCAAGAGACCCAGTACTTC.

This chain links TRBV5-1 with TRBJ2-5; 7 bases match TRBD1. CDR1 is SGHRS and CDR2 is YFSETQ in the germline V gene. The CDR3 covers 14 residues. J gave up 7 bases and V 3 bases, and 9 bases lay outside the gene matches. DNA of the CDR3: TGCGCCAGCAGCTCCACAGGGGACGGTGGGACCCAGTACTTC. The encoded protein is CASSSTGDGGTQYF.

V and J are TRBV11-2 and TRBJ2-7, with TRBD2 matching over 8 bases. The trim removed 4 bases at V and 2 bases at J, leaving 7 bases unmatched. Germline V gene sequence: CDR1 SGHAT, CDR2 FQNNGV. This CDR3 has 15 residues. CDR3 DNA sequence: TGTGCCAGCAGCTATACTAGCGGAGGCCCCTACGAGCAGTACTTC. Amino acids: CASSYTSGGPYEQYF.

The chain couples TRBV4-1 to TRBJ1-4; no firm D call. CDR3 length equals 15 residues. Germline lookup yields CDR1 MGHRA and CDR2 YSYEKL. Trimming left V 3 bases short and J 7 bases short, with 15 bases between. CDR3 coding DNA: TGCGCCAGCAGCCAGGTCCGGGCCGGCGGTGAAAAACTGTTTTTT. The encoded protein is CASSQVRAGGEKLFF.